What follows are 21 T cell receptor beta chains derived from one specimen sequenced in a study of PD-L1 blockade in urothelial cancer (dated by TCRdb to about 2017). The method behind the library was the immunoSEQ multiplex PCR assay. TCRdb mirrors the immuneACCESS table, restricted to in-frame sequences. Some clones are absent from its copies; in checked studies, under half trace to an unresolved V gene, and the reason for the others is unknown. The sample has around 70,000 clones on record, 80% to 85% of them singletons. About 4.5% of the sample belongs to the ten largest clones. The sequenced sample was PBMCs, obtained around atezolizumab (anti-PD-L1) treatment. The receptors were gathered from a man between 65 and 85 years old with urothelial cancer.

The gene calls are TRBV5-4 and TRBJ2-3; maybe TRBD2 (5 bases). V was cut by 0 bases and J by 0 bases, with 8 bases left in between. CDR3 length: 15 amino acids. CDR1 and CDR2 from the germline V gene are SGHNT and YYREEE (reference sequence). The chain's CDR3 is CASSLGSASTDTQYF. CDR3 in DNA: TGTGCCAGCAGCTTGGGTAGCGCTAGCACAGATACGCAGTATTTT.

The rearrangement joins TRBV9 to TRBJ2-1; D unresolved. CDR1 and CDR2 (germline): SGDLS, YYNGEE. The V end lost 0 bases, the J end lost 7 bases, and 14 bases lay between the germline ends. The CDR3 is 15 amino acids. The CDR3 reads CASSVGASVGNEQFF. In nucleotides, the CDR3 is TGTGCCAGCAGCGTAGGCGCAAGCGTCGGGAATGAGCAGTTCTTC.

In DNA form, the CDR3 reads TGTGCCAGTAGTTCTCGGGGGGGGTTAGCGGGAGTGGAGTTGGATGAGCAGTTCTTC. It is translated as CASSSRGGLAGVELDEQFF. V gene TRBV19 combines with J gene TRBJ2-1; 9 bases are shared with TRBD2. Germline-derived CDR1 and CDR2 are LNHDA and SQIVND (reference sequence). There are 19 residues in the CDR3. J gave up 8 bases and V 5 bases, and 22 bases lay outside the gene matches.

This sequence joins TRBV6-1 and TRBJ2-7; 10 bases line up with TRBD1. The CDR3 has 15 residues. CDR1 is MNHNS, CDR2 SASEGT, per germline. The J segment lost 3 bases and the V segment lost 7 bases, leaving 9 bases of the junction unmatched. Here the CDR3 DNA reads TGTGCCAGCACGAATCCAGGGACAGGGGACTACGAGCAGTACTTC. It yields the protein CASTNPGTGDYEQYF.

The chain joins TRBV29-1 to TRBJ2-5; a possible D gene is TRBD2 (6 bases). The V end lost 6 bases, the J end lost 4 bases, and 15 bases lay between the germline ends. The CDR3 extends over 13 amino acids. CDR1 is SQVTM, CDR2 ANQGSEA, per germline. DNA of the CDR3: TGCAGCGTGGGGGGTGGGGGAGGAGAGACCCAGTACTTC. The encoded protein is CSVGGGGGETQYF.

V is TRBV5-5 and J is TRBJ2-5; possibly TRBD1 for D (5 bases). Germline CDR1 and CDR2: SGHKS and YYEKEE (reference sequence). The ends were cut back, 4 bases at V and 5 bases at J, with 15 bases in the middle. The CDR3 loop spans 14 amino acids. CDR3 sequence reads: CASSPARPGETQYF. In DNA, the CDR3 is TGTGCCAGCAGCCCGGCGCGGCCAGGGGAGACCCAGTACTTC.

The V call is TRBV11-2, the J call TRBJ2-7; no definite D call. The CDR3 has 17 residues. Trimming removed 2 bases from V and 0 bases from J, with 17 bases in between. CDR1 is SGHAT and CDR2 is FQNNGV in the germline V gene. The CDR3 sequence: CASSLSREMYSSYEQYF. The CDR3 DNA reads TGTGCCAGCAGCTTAAGCCGAGAGATGTACTCCTCCTACGAGCAGTACTTC.

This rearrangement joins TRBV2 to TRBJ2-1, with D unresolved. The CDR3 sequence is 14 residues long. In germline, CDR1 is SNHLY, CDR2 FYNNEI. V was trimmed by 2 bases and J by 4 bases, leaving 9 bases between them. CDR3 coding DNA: TGTGCCAGCAGTGAACAGGATCGATACAATGAGCAGTTCTTC. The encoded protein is CASSEQDRYNEQFF.

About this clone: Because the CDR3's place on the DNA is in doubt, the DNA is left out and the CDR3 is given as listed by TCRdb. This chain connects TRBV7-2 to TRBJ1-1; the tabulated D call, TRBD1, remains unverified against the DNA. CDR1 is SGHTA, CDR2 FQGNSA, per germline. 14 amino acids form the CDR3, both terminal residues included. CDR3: CASSFGSGQGEAFF.

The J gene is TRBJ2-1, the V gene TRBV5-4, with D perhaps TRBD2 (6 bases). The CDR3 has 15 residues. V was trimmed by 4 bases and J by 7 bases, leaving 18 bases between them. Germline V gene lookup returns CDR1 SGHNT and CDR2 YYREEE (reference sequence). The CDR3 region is CASSQLAPKGNEQFF. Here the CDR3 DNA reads TGTGCCAGCAGCCAACTAGCCCCTAAAGGGAATGAGCAGTTCTTC.

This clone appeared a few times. DNA of the CDR3: TGTGCCAGCAGCATAGCGGGAGACCCCTACGAGCAGTACTTC. Protein sequence: CASSIAGDPYEQYF. V and J are TRBV27 and TRBJ2-7; 9 bases are a match to TRBD2. The CDR3 loop spans 14 amino acids. Germline CDR1 is MNHEY and CDR2 is SMNVEV (reference sequence). V trimming: 6 bases; J trimming: 2 bases; junction bases outside the gene matches: 5.

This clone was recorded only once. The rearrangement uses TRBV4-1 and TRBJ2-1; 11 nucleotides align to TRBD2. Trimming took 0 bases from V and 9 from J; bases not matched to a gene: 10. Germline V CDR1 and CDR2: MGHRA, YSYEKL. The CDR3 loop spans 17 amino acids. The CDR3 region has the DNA TGCGCCAGCAGCCAAGATTTTAGCGGGAGGGGATTAGTTGAGCAGTTCTTC. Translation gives CASSQDFSGRGLVEQFF.

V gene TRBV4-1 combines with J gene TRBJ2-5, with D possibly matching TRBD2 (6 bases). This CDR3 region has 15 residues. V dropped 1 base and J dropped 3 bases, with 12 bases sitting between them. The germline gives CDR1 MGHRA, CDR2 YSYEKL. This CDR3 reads CASSQVSIAEETQYF. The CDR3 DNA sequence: TGCGCCAGCAGCCAAGTTTCAATAGCGGAAGAGACCCAGTACTTC.

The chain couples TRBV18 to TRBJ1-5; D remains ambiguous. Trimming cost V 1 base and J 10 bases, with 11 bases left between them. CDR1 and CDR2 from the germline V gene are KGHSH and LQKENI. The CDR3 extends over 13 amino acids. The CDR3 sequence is CASSPREGSPQHF. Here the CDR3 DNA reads TGTGCCAGCTCACCACGTGAGGGAAGCCCCCAGCATTTT.

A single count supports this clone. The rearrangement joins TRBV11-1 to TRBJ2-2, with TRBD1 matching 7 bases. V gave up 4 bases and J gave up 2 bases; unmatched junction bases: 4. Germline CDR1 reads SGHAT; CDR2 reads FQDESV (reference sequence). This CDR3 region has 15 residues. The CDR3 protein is CASSSGTANTGELFF. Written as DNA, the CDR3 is TGTGCCAGCAGCTCCGGGACAGCTAACACCGGGGAGCTGTTTTTT.

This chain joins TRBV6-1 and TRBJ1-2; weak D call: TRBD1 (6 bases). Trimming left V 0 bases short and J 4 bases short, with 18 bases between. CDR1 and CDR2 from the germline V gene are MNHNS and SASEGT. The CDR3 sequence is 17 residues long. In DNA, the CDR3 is TGTGCCAGCAGTGAAGCCATATTAAGGACAGCCGCCTATGGCTACACCTTC. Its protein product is CASSEAILRTAAYGYTF.

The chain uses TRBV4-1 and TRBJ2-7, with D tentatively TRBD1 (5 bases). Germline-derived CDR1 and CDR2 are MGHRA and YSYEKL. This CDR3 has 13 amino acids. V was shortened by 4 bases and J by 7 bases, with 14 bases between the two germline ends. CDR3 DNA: TGCGCCAGCAGCCTCATTCAGGGTGGAGAGCAGTACTTC. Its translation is CASSLIQGGEQYF.

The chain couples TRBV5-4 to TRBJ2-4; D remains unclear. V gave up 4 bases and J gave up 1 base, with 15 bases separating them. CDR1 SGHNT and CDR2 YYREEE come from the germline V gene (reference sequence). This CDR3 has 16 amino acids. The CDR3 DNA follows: TGTGCCAGCAGCCCAGTAGGAGACGGGGCCAAAAACATTCAGTACTTC. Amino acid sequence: CASSPVGDGAKNIQYF.

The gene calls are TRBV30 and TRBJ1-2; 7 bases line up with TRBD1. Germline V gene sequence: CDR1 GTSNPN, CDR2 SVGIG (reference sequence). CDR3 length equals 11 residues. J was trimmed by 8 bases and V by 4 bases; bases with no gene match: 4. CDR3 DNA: TGTGCCTGGACAGGGGGAATCGGCTACACCTTC. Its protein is CAWTGGIGYTF. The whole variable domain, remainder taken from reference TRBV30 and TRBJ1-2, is SQTIHQWPATLVQPVGSPLSLECTVEGTSNPNLYWYRQAAGRGLQLLFYSVGIGQISSEVPQNLSASRPQDRQFILSSKKLLLSDSGFYLCAWTGGIGYTFGSGTRLTVV.

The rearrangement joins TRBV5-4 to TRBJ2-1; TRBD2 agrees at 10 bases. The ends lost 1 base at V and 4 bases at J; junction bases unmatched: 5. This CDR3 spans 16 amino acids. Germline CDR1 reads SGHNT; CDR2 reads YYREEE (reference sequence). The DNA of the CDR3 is TGTGCCAGCAGCTTGAGTAGCGGGAGGAGATACAATGAGCAGTTCTTC. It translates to CASSLSSGRRYNEQFF.

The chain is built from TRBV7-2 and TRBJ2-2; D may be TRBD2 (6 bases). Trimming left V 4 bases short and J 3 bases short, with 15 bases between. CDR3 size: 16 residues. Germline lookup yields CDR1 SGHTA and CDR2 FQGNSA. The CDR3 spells CASSWVGGPDTGELFF. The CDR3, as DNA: TGTGCCAGCAGCTGGGTTGGAGGGCCTGACACCGGGGAGCTGTTTTTT.